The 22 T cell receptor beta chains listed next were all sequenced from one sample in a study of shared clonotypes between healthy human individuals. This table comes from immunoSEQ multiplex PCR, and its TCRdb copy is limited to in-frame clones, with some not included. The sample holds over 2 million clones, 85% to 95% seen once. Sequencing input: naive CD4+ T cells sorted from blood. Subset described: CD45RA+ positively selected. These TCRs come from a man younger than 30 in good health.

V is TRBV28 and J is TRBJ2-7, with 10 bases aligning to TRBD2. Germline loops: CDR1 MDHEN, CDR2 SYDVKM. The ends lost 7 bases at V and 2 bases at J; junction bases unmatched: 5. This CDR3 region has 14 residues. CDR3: CASTLAGETYEQYF. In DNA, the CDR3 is TGTGCCAGCACTCTAGCGGGAGAGACCTACGAGCAGTACTTC.

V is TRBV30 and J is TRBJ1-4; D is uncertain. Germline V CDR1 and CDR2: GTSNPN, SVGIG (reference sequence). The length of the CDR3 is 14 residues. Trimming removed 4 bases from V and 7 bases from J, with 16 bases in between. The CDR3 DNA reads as TGTGCCTGGACCGTCGTTGGACGGAGTGAAAAACTGTTTTTT. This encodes CAWTVVGRSEKLFF.

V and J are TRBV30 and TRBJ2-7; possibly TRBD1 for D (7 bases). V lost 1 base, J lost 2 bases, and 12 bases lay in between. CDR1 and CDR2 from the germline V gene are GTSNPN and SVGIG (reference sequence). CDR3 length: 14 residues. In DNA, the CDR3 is TGTGCCTGGAGTGGGCGGGACAGCACCTACGAGCAGTACTTC. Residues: CAWSGRDSTYEQYF.

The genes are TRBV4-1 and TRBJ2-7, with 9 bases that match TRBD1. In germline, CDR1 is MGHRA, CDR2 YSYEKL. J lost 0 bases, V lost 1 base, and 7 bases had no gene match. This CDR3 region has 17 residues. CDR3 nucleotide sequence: TGCGCCAGCAGCCAAGCGGGACAGGGTTTCGCCTCCTACGAGCAGTACTTC. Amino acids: CASSQAGQGFASYEQYF.

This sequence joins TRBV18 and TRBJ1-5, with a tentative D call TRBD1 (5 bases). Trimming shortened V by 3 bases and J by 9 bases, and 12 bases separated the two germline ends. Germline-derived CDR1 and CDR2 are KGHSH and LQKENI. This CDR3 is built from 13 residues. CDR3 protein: CASSPGLAGPQHF. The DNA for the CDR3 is TGTGCCAGCTCACCGGGGCTGGCTGGGCCCCAGCATTTT.

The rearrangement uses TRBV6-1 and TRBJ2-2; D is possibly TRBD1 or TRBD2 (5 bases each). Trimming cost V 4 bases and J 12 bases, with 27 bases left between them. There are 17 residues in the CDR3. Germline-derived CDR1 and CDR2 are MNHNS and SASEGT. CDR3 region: CASSAFSYQETGAKLFF. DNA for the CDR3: TGTGCCAGCAGTGCCTTCAGCTATCAGGAAACCGGGGCGAAGCTGTTTTTT.

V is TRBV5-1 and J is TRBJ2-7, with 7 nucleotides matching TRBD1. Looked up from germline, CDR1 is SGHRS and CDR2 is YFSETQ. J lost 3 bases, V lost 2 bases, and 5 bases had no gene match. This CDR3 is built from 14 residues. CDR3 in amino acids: CASSFSAGGYEQYF. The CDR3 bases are TGCGCCAGCAGCTTCTCGGCAGGGGGCTACGAGCAGTACTTC.

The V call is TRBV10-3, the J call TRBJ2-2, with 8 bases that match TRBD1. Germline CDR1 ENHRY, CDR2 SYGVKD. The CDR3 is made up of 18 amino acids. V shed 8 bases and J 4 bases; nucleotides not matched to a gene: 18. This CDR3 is CAIGGRTGTGYLTGELFF. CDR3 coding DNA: TGTGCCATCGGAGGACGGACCGGGACAGGATACCTCACCGGGGAGCTGTTTTTT.

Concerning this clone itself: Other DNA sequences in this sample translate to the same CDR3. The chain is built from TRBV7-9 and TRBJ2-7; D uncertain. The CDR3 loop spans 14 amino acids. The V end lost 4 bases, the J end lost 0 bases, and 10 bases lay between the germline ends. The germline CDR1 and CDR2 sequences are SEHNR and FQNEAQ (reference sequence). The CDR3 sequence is CASSSGRSSYEQYF. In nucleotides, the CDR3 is TGTGCCAGCAGCTCGGGCCGTAGCTCCTACGAGCAGTACTTC.

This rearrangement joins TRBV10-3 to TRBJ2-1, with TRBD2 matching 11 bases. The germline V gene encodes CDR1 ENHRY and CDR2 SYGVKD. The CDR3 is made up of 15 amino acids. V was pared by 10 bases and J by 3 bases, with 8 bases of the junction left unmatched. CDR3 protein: CATRMGLADYNEQFF. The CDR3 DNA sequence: TGTGCCACGAGAATGGGACTAGCGGACTACAATGAGCAGTTCTTC.

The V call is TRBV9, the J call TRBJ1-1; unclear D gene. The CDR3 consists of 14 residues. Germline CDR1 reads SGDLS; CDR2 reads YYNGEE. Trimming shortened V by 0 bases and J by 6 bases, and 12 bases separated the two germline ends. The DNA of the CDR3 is TGTGCCAGCAGCGTAGTAGAGGGTCCAGCTGAAGCTTTCTTT. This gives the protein CASSVVEGPAEAFF.

For the CDR3, the DNA is TGTGCCTGGAGACAGGGACTAGCCGGGGAGCTGTTTTTT. Translated: CAWRQGLAGELFF. The V and J genes are TRBV30 and TRBJ2-2, with TRBD2 matching over 8 bases. The V and J ends lost 3 bases and 6 bases, in that order; junction bases with no gene match: 3. Germline CDR1 GTSNPN, CDR2 SVGIG (reference sequence). The CDR3 extends over 13 amino acids.

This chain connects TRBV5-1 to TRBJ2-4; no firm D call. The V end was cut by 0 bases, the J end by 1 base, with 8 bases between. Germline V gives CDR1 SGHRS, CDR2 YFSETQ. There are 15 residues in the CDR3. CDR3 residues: CASSLGPGAKNIQYF. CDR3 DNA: TGCGCCAGCAGCTTGGGGCCTGGGGCCAAAAACATTCAGTACTTC.

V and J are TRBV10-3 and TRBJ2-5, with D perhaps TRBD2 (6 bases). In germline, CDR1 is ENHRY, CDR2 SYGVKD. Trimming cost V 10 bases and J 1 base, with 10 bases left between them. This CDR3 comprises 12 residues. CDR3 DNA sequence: TGTGCCAGCTCTAGCGCCCAAGAGACCCAGTACTTC. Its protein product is CASSSAQETQYF.

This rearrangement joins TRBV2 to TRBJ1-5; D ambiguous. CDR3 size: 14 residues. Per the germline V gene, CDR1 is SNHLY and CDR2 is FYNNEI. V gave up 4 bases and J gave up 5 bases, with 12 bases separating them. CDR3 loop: CASSVSGIDQPQHF. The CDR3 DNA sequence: TGTGCCAGCAGTGTCAGTGGAATAGATCAGCCCCAGCATTTT.

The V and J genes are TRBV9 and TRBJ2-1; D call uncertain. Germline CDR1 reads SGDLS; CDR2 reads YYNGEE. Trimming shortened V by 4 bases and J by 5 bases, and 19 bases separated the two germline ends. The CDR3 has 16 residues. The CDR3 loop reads CASSPIPMWAHNEQFF. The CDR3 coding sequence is TGTGCCAGCAGCCCCATCCCCATGTGGGCCCACAATGAGCAGTTCTTC.

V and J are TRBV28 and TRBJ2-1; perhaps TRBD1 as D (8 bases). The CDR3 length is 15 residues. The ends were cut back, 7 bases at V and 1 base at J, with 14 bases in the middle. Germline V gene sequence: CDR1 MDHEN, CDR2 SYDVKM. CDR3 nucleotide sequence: TGTGCCAGCACTACAGGGGGGGGATCCTACAATGAGCAGTTCTTC. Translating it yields CASTTGGGSYNEQFF.

Here the CDR3 reads CASSISGTGLHEQYF. In DNA, the CDR3 is TGCGCCAGCAGCATCTCCGGGACAGGTCTCCACGAGCAGTACTTC. This chain uses TRBV5-1 with TRBJ2-7; 8 nucleotides line up with TRBD1. J was trimmed by 5 bases and V by 4 bases; bases with no gene match: 11. The CDR3 is made up of 15 amino acids. Germline-derived CDR1 and CDR2 are SGHRS and YFSETQ. Variable domain in full (rest from reference TRBV5-1 and TRBJ2-7): KAGVTQTPRYLIKTRGQQVTLSCSPISGHRSVSWYQQTPGQGLQFLFEYFSETQRNKGNFPGRFSGRQFSNSRSEMNVSTLELGDSALYLCASSISGTGLHEQYFGPGTRLTVT.

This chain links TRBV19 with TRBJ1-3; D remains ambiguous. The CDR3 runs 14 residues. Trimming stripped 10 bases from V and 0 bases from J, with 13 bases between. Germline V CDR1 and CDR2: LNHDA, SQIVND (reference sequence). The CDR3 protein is CATSRRSSGNTIYF. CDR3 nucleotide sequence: TGTGCCACCTCCCGGAGGAGCTCTGGAAACACCATATATTTT.

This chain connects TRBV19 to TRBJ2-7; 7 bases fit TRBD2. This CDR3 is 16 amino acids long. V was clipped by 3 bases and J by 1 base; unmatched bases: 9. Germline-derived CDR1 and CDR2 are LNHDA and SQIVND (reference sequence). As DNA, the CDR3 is TGTGCCAGTAGTATCTACCCTAGCGGATCATCCTACGAGCAGTACTTC. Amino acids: CASSIYPSGSSYEQYF.

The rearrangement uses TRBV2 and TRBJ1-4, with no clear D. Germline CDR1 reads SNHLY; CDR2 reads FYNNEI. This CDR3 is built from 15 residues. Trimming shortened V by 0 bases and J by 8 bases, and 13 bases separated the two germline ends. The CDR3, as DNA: TGTGCCAGCAGTGAAGCGCACCTCACTCGGGAAAAACTGTTTTTT. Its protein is CASSEAHLTREKLFF.

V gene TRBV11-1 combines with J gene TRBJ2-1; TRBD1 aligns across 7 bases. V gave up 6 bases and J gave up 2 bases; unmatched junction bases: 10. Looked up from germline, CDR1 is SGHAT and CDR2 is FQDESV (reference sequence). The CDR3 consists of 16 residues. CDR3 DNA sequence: TGTGCCAGCAGTCGGTCCGGGACAGAAACCTACAATGAGCAGTTCTTC. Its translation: CASSRSGTETYNEQFF.